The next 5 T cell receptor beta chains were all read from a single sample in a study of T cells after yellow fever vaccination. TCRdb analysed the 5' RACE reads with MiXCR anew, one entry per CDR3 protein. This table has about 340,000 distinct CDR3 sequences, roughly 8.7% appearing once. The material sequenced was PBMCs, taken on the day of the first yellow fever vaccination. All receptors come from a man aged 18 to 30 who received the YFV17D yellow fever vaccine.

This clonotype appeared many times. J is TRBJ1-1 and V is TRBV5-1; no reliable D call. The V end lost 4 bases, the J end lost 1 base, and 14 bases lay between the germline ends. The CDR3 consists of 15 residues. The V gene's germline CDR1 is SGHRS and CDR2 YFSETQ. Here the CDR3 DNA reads TGCGCCAGCAGCCCCCTGGTAACGGGGAACACTGAAGCTTTCTTT. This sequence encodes CASSPLVTGNTEAFF. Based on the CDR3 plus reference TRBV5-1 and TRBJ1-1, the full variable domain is KAGVTQTPRYLIKTRGQQVTLSCSPISGHRSVSWYQQTPGQGLQFLFEYFSETQRNKGNFPGRFSGRQFSNSRSEMNVSTLELGDSALYLCASSPLVTGNTEAFFGQGTRLTVV.

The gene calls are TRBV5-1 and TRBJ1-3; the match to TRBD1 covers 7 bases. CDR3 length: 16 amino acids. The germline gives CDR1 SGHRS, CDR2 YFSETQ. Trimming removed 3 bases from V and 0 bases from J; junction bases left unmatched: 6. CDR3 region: CASSSWDSSSGNTIYF. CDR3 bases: TGCGCCAGCAGCTCCTGGGACAGTTCCTCTGGAAACACCATATATTTT.

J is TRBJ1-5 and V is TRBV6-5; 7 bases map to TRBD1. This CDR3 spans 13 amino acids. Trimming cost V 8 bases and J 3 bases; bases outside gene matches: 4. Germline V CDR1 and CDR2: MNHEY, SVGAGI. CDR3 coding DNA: TGTGCCAGCGCAGGGGGTTTCAATCAGCCCCAGCATTTT. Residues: CASAGGFNQPQHF.

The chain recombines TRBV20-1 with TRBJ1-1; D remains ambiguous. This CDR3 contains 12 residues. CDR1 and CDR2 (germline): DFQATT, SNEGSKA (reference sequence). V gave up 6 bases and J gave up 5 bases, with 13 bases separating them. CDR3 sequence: CSALEQPTEAFF. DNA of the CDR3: TGCAGTGCGTTGGAACAGCCGACTGAAGCTTTCTTT.

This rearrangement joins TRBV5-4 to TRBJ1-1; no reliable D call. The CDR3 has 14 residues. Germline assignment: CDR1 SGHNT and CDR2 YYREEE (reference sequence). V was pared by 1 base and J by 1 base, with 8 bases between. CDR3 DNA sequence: TGTGCCAGCAGCTTGTACGGAGGGAACACTGAAGCTTTCTTT. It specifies CASSLYGGNTEAFF.